Below, 32 T cell receptor beta chains from the same sample are listed, as sequenced in a study of CD8 T cells in ankylosing spondylitis. TCRdb reprocessed the 5' RACE reads via MiXCR and lists one record per CDR3 protein. The sample includes 290,000 or so distinct CDR3 sequences, less than 25% seen only once; the top ten take about 3.5%. Sequenced material: blood, either unsorted or a sorted T cell fraction (not recorded which). The receptors derive from a female donor with ankylosing spondylitis or in good health (not recorded which).

V and J are TRBV20-1 and TRBJ2-1; tentatively, D is TRBD2 (5 bases). This CDR3 contains 12 residues. Germline CDR1 is DFQATT and CDR2 is SNEGSKA (reference sequence). Trimming removed 6 bases at V and 6 bases at J, with 12 bases between. The chain's CDR3 is CSAPRAGNEQFF. CDR3 DNA sequence: TGCAGTGCCCCCCGCGCGGGCAATGAGCAGTTCTTC.

This chain links TRBV12-3 or TRBV12-4 with TRBJ2-7; D is unresolved. The CDR3 is 12 residues long. With 4 bases removed from V and 4 bases from J, the gap between germline ends came to 8 bases. CDR3 bases: TGTGCCAGCAGTTCAATAAAGTACGAGCAGTACTTC. Its translation: CASSSIKYEQYF.

This clonotype has a handful of counts. The V and J genes are TRBV20-1 and TRBJ2-7; 7 bases map to TRBD1. This CDR3 spans 13 amino acids. Germline values: CDR1 DFQATT, CDR2 SNEGSKA (reference sequence). Germline trimming cut 3 bases from V and 5 bases from J; bases unmatched to any gene: 7. DNA for the CDR3: TGCAGTGCTAGGGGACAGTTGTACCACGAGCAGTACTTC. Translation: CSARGQLYHEQYF.

This chain connects TRBV20-1 to TRBJ2-1, with 9 positions matching TRBD1. This CDR3 contains 16 residues. With 2 bases clipped from V and 5 bases from J, the junction kept 10 bases outside the gene matches. CDR1 and CDR2 from the germline V gene are DFQATT and SNEGSKA (reference sequence). The CDR3 here is CSARKTGTGIHNEQFF. Written as DNA, the CDR3 is TGCAGTGCTAGAAAAACCGGGACAGGGATCCACAATGAGCAGTTCTTC.

The chain combines TRBV12-3 or TRBV12-4 with TRBJ1-1; D is unclear. CDR3 length: 13 amino acids. V dropped 6 bases and J dropped 4 bases, with 12 bases sitting between them. Here the CDR3 reads CASSPARGTEAFF. CDR3 bases: TGTGCCAGCAGCCCCGCCCGGGGCACTGAAGCTTTCTTT.

This clonotype was recorded at least ten times. Here the CDR3 reads CASSQGVGGIRPQHF. CDR3 coding DNA: TGCGCCAGCAGCCAAGGGGTAGGGGGGATCCGGCCCCAGCATTTT. The V gene is TRBV4-3, the J gene TRBJ1-5, with TRBD1 as a possible D gene (6 bases). Trimming took 1 base from V and 9 from J, leaving 16 bases between them. The CDR3 totals 15 residues. Germline assignment: CDR1 LGHNA and CDR2 YSLEER.

The chain uses TRBV11-2 and TRBJ2-3; either TRBD1 or TRBD2 may supply D (5 bases each). Trimming cost V 5 bases and J 1 base, with 16 bases left between them. Germline lookup yields CDR1 SGHAT and CDR2 FQNNGV. The CDR3 consists of 16 residues. This chain's CDR3 is CASSAYRDLRTDTQYF. The CDR3 bases are TGTGCCAGCAGCGCTTACCGGGACCTACGCACAGATACGCAGTATTTT.

The table lists this clonotype with a few counts. V and J are TRBV12-3 or TRBV12-4 and TRBJ1-2; D is possibly TRBD1 (5 bases). V lost 5 bases and J lost 5, with 15 bases in between. The CDR3 sequence is 14 residues long. Here the CDR3 DNA reads TGTGCCAGCAGTGCCCCTAAAGGGGCATATGGCTACACCTTC. Translation: CASSAPKGAYGYTF.

This clonotype was detected ten times or more. V usage is TRBV12-3 or TRBV12-4 and J usage is TRBJ2-2; D gene ambiguous. V lost 7 bases to trimming and J lost 3 bases, with 12 bases between them. The CDR3 length is 14 residues. This CDR3 reads CASKGNADTGELFF. The CDR3 DNA reads TGTGCCAGCAAAGGGAATGCGGACACCGGGGAGCTGTTTTTT.

This chain uses TRBV24-1 with TRBJ2-2, with a possible D match to TRBD2 (6 bases). The CDR3 is 16 residues long. The germline V and J ends were trimmed by 1 base and 6 bases, with 14 bases remaining between them. Germline V CDR1 and CDR2: KGHDR, SFDVKD. CDR3 sequence: CATSDFGQGGPGELFF. The CDR3 region has the DNA TGTGCCACCAGTGATTTCGGGCAGGGAGGACCCGGGGAGCTGTTTTTT.

The chain has TRBV7-2 and TRBJ2-3, with D perhaps matching TRBD1 (5 bases). CDR1 is SGHTA, CDR2 FQGNSA, per germline. The CDR3 loop spans 15 amino acids. Trimming took 0 bases from V and 3 from J, leaving 10 bases between them. The CDR3 reads CASSLAQGVTDTQYF. Written as DNA, the CDR3 is TGTGCCAGCAGCTTAGCGCAAGGGGTAACAGATACGCAGTATTTT.

The chain combines TRBV20-1 with TRBJ2-7, with TRBD1 as a possible D gene (5 bases). Germline loops: CDR1 DFQATT, CDR2 SNEGSKA (reference sequence). With 4 bases removed from V and 6 bases from J, the gap between germline ends came to 13 bases. The CDR3 has 12 residues. In DNA, the CDR3 is TGCAGTGCTACCCCAGGGCCGGGCGAGCAGTACTTC. The encoded protein is CSATPGPGEQYF.

CDR3 DNA: TGTGCCAGCAGTTGGAGTCCCGGCCAAGAGACCCAGTACTTC. Its protein is CASSWSPGQETQYF. The chain is built from TRBV2 and TRBJ2-5; D ambiguous. Germline CDR1 is SNHLY and CDR2 is FYNNEI. V shed 5 bases and J shed 1 base, with 11 bases lying between them. The CDR3 runs to 14 residues.

This clonotype was counted many times. The chain joins TRBV9 to TRBJ2-1, with 7 bases identical to TRBD1. The junction had 6 bases not matched to a gene; V was cut back by 3 bases and J by 3 bases. CDR3 length equals 15 residues. Germline assignment: CDR1 SGDLS and CDR2 YYNGEE. CDR3 in amino acids: CASSARQGFYNEQFF. In DNA, the CDR3 is TGTGCCAGCAGCGCCCGACAGGGCTTCTACAATGAGCAGTTCTTC.

The CDR3 loop is CASSPPSSTQYF. CDR3 nucleotides: TGTGCCAGCAGCCCCCCGTCAAGTACGCAGTATTTT. J is TRBJ2-3 and V is TRBV7-2; D is unclear. With 5 bases removed from V and 8 bases from J, the gap between germline ends came to 11 bases. From germline, CDR1 is SGHTA and CDR2 FQGNSA. The CDR3 is 12 amino acids.

This clonotype was picked up a small number of times. The chain combines TRBV20-1 with TRBJ2-3; D is possibly TRBD2 (6 bases). The CDR3 length is 15 residues. Trimming pared 6 bases from V and 2 bases from J, leaving 18 bases between. Germline CDR1 DFQATT, CDR2 SNEGSKA (reference sequence). The CDR3: CSATLGGSATDTQYF. The CDR3 DNA sequence: TGCAGTGCAACCCTCGGGGGTAGCGCCACAGATACGCAGTATTTT.

The chain joins TRBV5-6 to TRBJ2-7; TRBD1 might be the D (5 bases). The CDR3 has 13 residues. Germline V gives CDR1 SGHDT, CDR2 YYEEEE. V was shortened by 4 bases and J by 2 bases, with 10 bases between the two germline ends. The CDR3 sequence is CASSNAGPYEQYF. The CDR3 DNA reads as TGTGCCAGCAGCAACGCAGGGCCCTACGAGCAGTACTTC.

This clonotype was observed a handful of times. This chain joins TRBV5-1 and TRBJ2-1, with 9 bases identical to TRBD2. J gave up 7 bases and V 4 bases, and 3 bases lay outside the gene matches. Germline assignment: CDR1 SGHRS and CDR2 YFSETQ. The CDR3 totals 13 residues. The CDR3, as DNA: TGCGCCAGCAGCCCTAGCGGGATAAATGAGCAGTTCTTC. Protein product: CASSPSGINEQFF.

The CDR3 region has the DNA TGTGCCAGCAGCCAACAGACAGCTAGCGGAGCGGTCGCAGATACGCAGTATTTT. Translating gives CASSQQTASGAVADTQYF. V is TRBV4-2 and J is TRBJ2-3, with 7 bases lining up with TRBD2. Germline lookup yields CDR1 LGHNA and CDR2 YNFKEQ. CDR3 length: 18 residues. J was trimmed by 4 bases and V by 2 bases; bases with no gene match: 15.

This chain joins TRBV11-2 and TRBJ2-7; no firm D call. The CDR3 has 15 residues. Germline V lookup: CDR1 SGHAT, CDR2 FQNNGV. With 1 base removed from V and 0 bases from J, the gap between germline ends came to 10 bases. CDR3 sequence (DNA): TGTGCCAGCAGCTTAGGTGTTTCCGCCTCCTACGAGCAGTACTTC. Its translation is CASSLGVSASYEQYF.

The chain recombines TRBV20-1 with TRBJ2-7; D gene ambiguous. The germline V and J ends were trimmed by 6 bases and 6 bases, with 12 bases remaining between them. Germline V gives CDR1 DFQATT, CDR2 SNEGSKA (reference sequence). The CDR3 has 11 amino acids. CDR3 amino acids: CSAQDVGEQYF. The DNA for the CDR3 is TGCAGTGCCCAGGACGTGGGCGAGCAGTACTTC.

This chain uses TRBV7-2 with TRBJ1-1, with a weak D call TRBD1 (5 bases). Germline lookup yields CDR1 SGHTA and CDR2 FQGNSA. Deletions cut 3 bases from V and 4 bases from J, with 15 bases between. The CDR3 is 15 amino acids. The CDR3 DNA sequence: TGTGCCAGCAGCTTCCGCAGGGCCCAGAGCACTGAAGCTTTCTTT. This encodes CASSFRRAQSTEAFF.

This clonotype was observed a handful of times. CDR3 sequence: CATSGGVAGELFF. The DNA for the CDR3 is TGTGCCACTTCGGGAGGAGTAGCCGGGGAGCTGTTTTTT. The V call is TRBV7-9, the J call TRBJ2-2; 7 bases align to TRBD2. The CDR3 runs to 13 residues. The junction had 8 bases not matched to a gene; V was cut back by 10 bases and J by 6 bases. CDR1 and CDR2 from the germline V gene are SEHNR and FQNEAQ (reference sequence). Drawing the rest from reference TRBV7-9 and TRBJ2-2, the complete variable domain is DTGVSQNPRHKITKRGQNVTFRCDPISEHNRLYWYRQTLGQGPEFLTYFQNEAQLEKSRLLSDRFSAERPKGSFSTLEIQRTEQGDSAMYLCATSGGVAGELFFGEGSRLTVL.

This clonotype was recorded at least ten times. CDR3 in DNA: TGCGCCAGCAGTGAGTCTGGGACCTACGAGCAGTACTTC. Translation: CASSESGTYEQYF. The V and J genes are TRBV10-2 and TRBJ2-7, with unresolved D. The germline V gene encodes CDR1 WSHSY and CDR2 SAAADI. The length of the CDR3 is 13 residues. The germline V and J ends were trimmed by 0 bases and 2 bases, with 5 bases remaining between them.

The chain uses TRBV18 and TRBJ1-1; no clear D gene. The CDR3 spans 15 residues. V dropped 3 bases and J dropped 0 bases, with 11 bases sitting between them. CDR1 is KGHSH, CDR2 LQKENI, per germline. The CDR3 region has the DNA TGTGCCAGCTCACCCTCAGGAGTTATGAACACTGAAGCTTTCTTT. As protein: CASSPSGVMNTEAFF.

This clonotype was detected many times. The chain uses TRBV12-3 or TRBV12-4 and TRBJ2-1; 11 bases are a match to TRBD2. With V trimmed by 7 bases and J by 1 base, 3 bases remained unmatched. This CDR3 region has 15 residues. DNA of the CDR3: TGTGCCAGCACACGGACTAGCGGGTCCTACAATGAGCAGTTCTTC. This encodes CASTRTSGSYNEQFF.

The chain couples TRBV5-4 to TRBJ1-6; D is unclear. The V and J ends lost 0 bases and 9 bases respectively, with 7 bases between them. Germline V gene lookup returns CDR1 SGHNT and CDR2 YYREEE (reference sequence). The CDR3 consists of 13 residues. CDR3 DNA: TGTGCCAGCAGCTTGGGGCAGACTTCACCCCTCCACTTT. This encodes CASSLGQTSPLHF.

About this clonotype: One junction end disagrees with the germline gene, perhaps due to a read error. The genes are TRBV10-3 and TRBJ2-5; D not resolved. The CDR3 runs 16 residues. The germline gives CDR1 ENHRY, CDR2 SYGVKD. The CDR3: CSISESNYWGKETQYF. CDR3 DNA: TGTTCCATCAGTGAGTCGAATTACTGGGGAAAAGAGACCCAGTACTTC.

Ten or more counts support this clonotype. The chain recombines TRBV10-3 with TRBJ2-1; 9 positions match TRBD2. Germline V gene data show CDR1 as ENHRY and CDR2 as SYGVKD. This CDR3 is 15 amino acids long. With V trimmed by 6 bases and J by 1 base, 4 bases remained unmatched. The CDR3 sequence: CAIRSTSGSYNEQFF. The CDR3 nucleotides read TGTGCCATCAGATCGACTAGCGGTTCCTACAATGAGCAGTTCTTC.

The chain couples TRBV29-1 to TRBJ1-5, with 8 bases matching TRBD1. Trimming cost V 3 bases and J 2 bases; bases outside gene matches: 9. The V gene's germline CDR1 is SQVTM and CDR2 ANQGSEA. The CDR3 sequence is 16 residues long. CDR3 nucleotides: TGCAGCGTTGACTGGGACAGGCCGCCCGGCAATCAGCCCCAGCATTTT. Amino acids: CSVDWDRPPGNQPQHF.

The table lists this clonotype with a few counts. The chain is built from TRBV5-5 and TRBJ2-1; D is undetermined. This CDR3 spans 11 amino acids. Germline CDR1 and CDR2: SGHKS and YYEKEE (reference sequence). V shed 4 bases and J shed 9 bases, with 8 bases lying between them. The CDR3 reads CASSGLIEQFF. CDR3 sequence (DNA): TGTGCCAGCAGCGGTCTCATTGAGCAGTTCTTC.

This clonotype was recorded at least ten times. The chain links TRBV2 to TRBJ1-4, with D tentatively TRBD1 (6 bases). V shed 6 bases and J shed 5 bases, with 13 bases lying between them. Germline-derived CDR1 and CDR2 are SNHLY and FYNNEI. The CDR3 spans 14 residues. The CDR3 here is CASRRDRNNEKLFF. CDR3 in DNA: TGTGCCAGCAGACGCGACAGGAACAATGAAAAACTGTTTTTT.